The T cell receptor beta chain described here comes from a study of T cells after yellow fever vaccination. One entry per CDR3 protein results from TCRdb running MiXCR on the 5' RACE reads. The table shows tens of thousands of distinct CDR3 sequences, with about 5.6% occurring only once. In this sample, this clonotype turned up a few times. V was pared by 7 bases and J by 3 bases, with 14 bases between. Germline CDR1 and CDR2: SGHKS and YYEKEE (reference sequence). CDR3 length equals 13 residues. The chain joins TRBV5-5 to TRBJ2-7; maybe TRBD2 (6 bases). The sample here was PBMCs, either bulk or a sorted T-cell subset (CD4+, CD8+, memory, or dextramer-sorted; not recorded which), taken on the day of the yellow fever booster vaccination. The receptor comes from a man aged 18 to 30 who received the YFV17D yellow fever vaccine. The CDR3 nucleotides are TGTGCCAGCCAGGAGGGGACCTACTACGAGCAGTACGTC. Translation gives CASQEGTYYEQYV.